One sample yielded the 21 T cell receptor beta chains listed below, sequenced in a study of cytomegalovirus exposure and HLA in healthy donors. With 60 Vbeta and 13 Jbeta primers, the PCR was carried out. Sequencing was performed with immunoSEQ multiplex PCR; in TCRdb, only in-frame clones are kept and a portion is missing. In the table there are fewer than 200,000 clones, about 78% of which are singletons. Sequencing was done on a sample of PBMCs. Every receptor here comes from a man aged 55 to 70 in good health and CMV-seronegative.

V and J are TRBV19 and TRBJ2-7; 9 bases align to TRBD2. CDR3 length: 13 residues. V lost 9 bases, J lost 7 bases, and 10 bases stayed unmatched. Germline-derived CDR1 and CDR2 are LNHDA and SQIVND (reference sequence). For the CDR3, the DNA is TGTGCCAGATCCGGGACTAGCCAGTGGGAGCAGTACTTC. This codes for CARSGTSQWEQYF.

The chain employs TRBV19 and TRBJ2-1; 7 nucleotides match TRBD2. V trimming: 3 bases; J trimming: 12 bases; junction bases outside the gene matches: 5. The CDR3 is made up of 12 amino acids. Germline V gene lookup returns CDR1 LNHDA and CDR2 SQIVND (reference sequence). CDR3 amino acids: CASSILSGSQFF. For the CDR3, the DNA is TGTGCCAGTAGTATTCTTAGCGGGTCGCAGTTCTTC.

The chain recombines TRBV30 with TRBJ1-2; D remains ambiguous. V lost 1 base and J lost 2, with 8 bases in between. This CDR3 comprises 13 residues. Per the germline V gene, CDR1 is GTSNPN and CDR2 is SVGIG (reference sequence). The CDR3 reads CAWSAGSNYGYTF. The CDR3 DNA is TGTGCCTGGAGTGCGGGGAGCAACTATGGCTACACCTTC.

The table lists this clone with a few counts. The CDR3 loop is CASTNEDRGAFF. The CDR3 DNA reads as TGTGCCAGCACCAACGAGGATCGGGGGGCTTTCTTT. V is TRBV6-5 and J is TRBJ1-1, with a possible D match to TRBD1 (5 bases). The germline V and J ends were trimmed by 7 bases and 11 bases, with 17 bases remaining between them. This CDR3 spans 12 amino acids. Germline assignment: CDR1 MNHEY and CDR2 SVGAGI.

The V gene is TRBV7-9, the J gene TRBJ2-1; 10 bases are a match to TRBD2. CDR3 length: 15 amino acids. Trimming at V came to 5 bases and at J to 8 bases, leaving 9 bases not matched to a gene. CDR1 and CDR2 (germline): SEHNR, FQNEAQ (reference sequence). The CDR3 DNA follows: TGTGCCAGCAGCACCCGACTAGCGGGCCGACATGAGCAGTTCTTC. It specifies CASSTRLAGRHEQFF.

This chain connects TRBV18 to TRBJ2-1; 9 nucleotides line up with TRBD1. CDR3 length: 16 residues. From germline, CDR1 is KGHSH and CDR2 LQKENI. V lost 5 bases, J lost 5 bases, and 10 bases stayed unmatched. The DNA for the CDR3 is TGTGCCAGCTCAGCGGAGGGACAGGGTACGAACAATGAGCAGTTCTTC. The encoded protein is CASSAEGQGTNNEQFF.

The chain has TRBV7-9 and TRBJ2-3; 11 bases match TRBD2. The CDR3 is made up of 19 amino acids. Trimming at V came to 3 bases and at J to 3 bases, leaving 14 bases not matched to a gene. Looked up from germline, CDR1 is SEHNR and CDR2 is FQNEAQ (reference sequence). The chain's CDR3 is CASSFTALRLAGLTDTQYF. In DNA, the CDR3 is TGTGCCAGCAGCTTCACCGCACTCAGACTAGCGGGGTTGACAGATACGCAGTATTTT.

V and J are TRBV5-1 and TRBJ1-3; no reliable D call. Germline CDR1 SGHRS, CDR2 YFSETQ. This CDR3 has 19 residues. V was cut by 2 bases and J by 0 bases, with 21 bases left in between. The CDR3 DNA reads as TGCGCCAGCAGCTTAGCCCCTGCCGACAACATCTACTCTGGAAACACCATATATTTT. Its translation is CASSLAPADNIYSGNTIYF.

CDR3 in DNA: TGTGCCAGCAGCCCCCGGGGTTTGACCAGTCAGCCCCAGCATTTT. Protein: CASSPRGLTSQPQHF. The chain carries TRBV27 and TRBJ1-5; D not resolved. Germline V lookup: CDR1 MNHEY, CDR2 SMNVEV (reference sequence). This CDR3 region has 15 residues. The V gene lost 6 bases and the J gene lost 6 bases, with 18 bases spanning the gap.

The rearrangement joins TRBV19 to TRBJ2-3, with a tentative D call TRBD2 (6 bases). The ends were cut back, 4 bases at V and 0 bases at J, with 8 bases in the middle. Germline lookup yields CDR1 LNHDA and CDR2 SQIVND (reference sequence). CDR3 length: 14 amino acids. In nucleotides, the CDR3 is TGTGCCAGTAGTAGGACTACTAGCACAGATACGCAGTATTTT. It encodes CASSRTTSTDTQYF.

This chain links TRBV25-1 with TRBJ2-1, with 9 bases matching TRBD1. Germline trimming cut 4 bases from V and 3 bases from J; bases unmatched to any gene: 7. The CDR3 sequence is 16 residues long. Germline V gene sequence: CDR1 MGHDK, CDR2 SYGVNS. CDR3 coding DNA: TGTGCCAGCAGTGCTACCGGGACAGGGATCTACAATGAGCAGTTCTTC. This codes for CASSATGTGIYNEQFF. The full variable domain, rest sourced from reference TRBV25-1 and TRBJ2-1, is EADIYQTPRYLVIGTGKKITLECSQTMGHDKMYWYQQDPGMELHLIHYSYGVNSTEKGDLSSESTVSRIRTEHFPLTLESARPSHTSQYLCASSATGTGIYNEQFFGPGTRLTVL.

The chain is built from TRBV27 and TRBJ2-2; 7 bases fit TRBD1. CDR1 MNHEY and CDR2 SMNVEV come from the germline V gene (reference sequence). The CDR3 is 14 residues long. Trimming cost V 3 bases and J 4 bases; bases outside gene matches: 2. Here the CDR3 reads CASSLDRTTGELFF. CDR3 bases: TGTGCCAGCAGTTTGGACAGGACCACCGGGGAGCTGTTTTTT.

This clone was seen only a few times. This rearrangement joins TRBV6-1 to TRBJ1-1, with 8 bases fitting TRBD1. Trimming removed 4 bases from V and 1 base from J; junction bases left unmatched: 8. Per the germline V gene, CDR1 is MNHNS and CDR2 is SASEGT. CDR3 length: 16 amino acids. CDR3 residues: CASSALSGTGNTEAFF. CDR3 nucleotides: TGTGCCAGCAGTGCCCTATCCGGGACAGGGAACACTGAAGCTTTCTTT.

The rearrangement links TRBV2 to TRBJ2-3; no reliable D call. With 4 bases removed from V and 0 bases from J, the gap between germline ends came to 8 bases. Germline V gene sequence: CDR1 SNHLY, CDR2 FYNNEI. The CDR3 totals 14 residues. The CDR3 here is CASSVSRSTDTQYF. CDR3 DNA sequence: TGTGCCAGCAGTGTTTCGCGGAGCACAGATACGCAGTATTTT.

The chain couples TRBV9 to TRBJ2-2, with 9 bases fitting TRBD2. The CDR3 has 16 residues. Germline CDR1 reads SGDLS; CDR2 reads YYNGEE. The trim removed 2 bases at V and 3 bases at J, leaving 5 bases unmatched. CDR3 amino acids: CASSVASGAYTGELFF. The DNA for the CDR3 is TGTGCCAGCAGCGTCGCTAGCGGGGCATACACCGGGGAGCTGTTTTTT.

This clone was detected only once. The chain is built from TRBV4-2 and TRBJ2-3; TRBD2 aligns across 11 bases. The V gene's germline CDR1 is LGHNA and CDR2 YNFKEQ. Losses at the gene ends were 1 base for V and 6 bases for J; bases not matched to a gene: 6. This CDR3 contains 16 residues. CDR3 loop: CASSQVASGGMDTQYF. Written as DNA, the CDR3 is TGTGCCAGCAGCCAAGTGGCTAGCGGGGGGATGGATACGCAGTATTTT.

The chain combines TRBV5-1 with TRBJ2-1; TRBD2 matches 13 bases. This CDR3 is 17 amino acids long. CDR1 and CDR2 from the germline V gene are SGHRS and YFSETQ. Unmatched junction bases numbered 11, after V lost 4 bases and J lost 7 bases. Here the CDR3 reads CASSRTTSGGQGNEQFF. Here the CDR3 DNA reads TGCGCCAGCAGCCGGACGACTAGCGGGGGGCAGGGGAATGAGCAGTTCTTC.

The rearrangement uses TRBV5-4 and TRBJ1-2, with TRBD1 as a possible D gene (5 bases). CDR3 length: 13 residues. V lost 4 bases to trimming and J lost 8 bases, with 15 bases between them. CDR1 and CDR2 from the germline V gene are SGHNT and YYREEE (reference sequence). As DNA, the CDR3 is TGTGCCAGCAGCCCCACAAGGGACTCGGGCTACACCTTC. Translation gives CASSPTRDSGYTF.

The chain is built from TRBV19 and TRBJ2-3; 7 bases are a match to TRBD2. The length of the CDR3 is 15 residues. V shed 5 bases, J shed 2 bases, and the junction held 7 bases outside the gene matches. Germline V lookup: CDR1 LNHDA, CDR2 SQIVND (reference sequence). CDR3 in amino acids: CASSELSGPTDTQYF. The DNA for the CDR3 is TGTGCCAGTAGTGAACTTAGCGGGCCCACAGATACGCAGTATTTT.

The chain recombines TRBV5-1 with TRBJ2-3, with TRBD2 as a possible D gene (6 bases). The germline V gene encodes CDR1 SGHRS and CDR2 YFSETQ. Trimming pared 1 base from V and 1 base from J, leaving 7 bases between. This CDR3 is built from 14 residues. CDR3 nucleotide sequence: TGCGCCAGCAGCTTGCCTAGCGGCACAGATACGCAGTATTTT. This encodes CASSLPSGTDTQYF. The whole variable domain, remainder taken from reference TRBV5-1 and TRBJ2-3, is KAGVTQTPRYLIKTRGQQVTLSCSPISGHRSVSWYQQTPGQGLQFLFEYFSETQRNKGNFPGRFSGRQFSNSRSEMNVSTLELGDSALYLCASSLPSGTDTQYFGPGTRLTVL.

V and J are TRBV9 and TRBJ2-7, with no clear D. This CDR3 has 14 amino acids. V lost 0 bases to trimming and J lost 0 bases, with 7 bases between them. The germline CDR1 and CDR2 sequences are SGDLS and YYNGEE. This chain's CDR3 is CASSVAASSYEQYF. CDR3 coding DNA: TGTGCCAGCAGCGTAGCTGCGAGCTCCTACGAGCAGTACTTC.